This T cell receptor beta chain appears in the sequencing data of a study of blood T cell repertoires in COVID-19. Trimming took 3 bases from V and 4 from J, leaving 12 bases between them. CDR1 is SEHNR, CDR2 FQNEAQ, per germline (reference sequence). The CDR3 loop spans 14 amino acids. Original analysis: The authors estimated nucleated cell counts from reference gene primer amplification. Here immunoSEQ multiplex PCR was the method, and the copy in TCRdb shows in-frame clones only, minus some. V and J calls and clone size are those listed in that table; D and trimming were worked out from the DNA. Among 330,000 or so clones listed, about 88% were seen once.

The receptor was isolated from a woman aged 30 to 39 who had recovered from COVID-19. The chain recombines TRBV7-9 with TRBJ1-2, with no clear D. Sequencing used PBMCs or T cells enriched from blood (not recorded which). In DNA form, the CDR3 reads TGTGCCAGCAGCTTGCAGTCCGATTTCTATGGCTACACCTTC. As protein: CASSLQSDFYGYTF. The full variable domain, in which reference TRBV7-9 and TRBJ1-2 provide the parts outside the CDR3, is DTGVSQNPRHKITKRGQNVTFRCDPISEHNRLYWYRQTLGQGPEFLTYFQNEAQLEKSRLLSDRFSAERPKGSFSTLEIQRTEQGDSAMYLCASSLQSDFYGYTFGSGTRLTVV.